These 19 T cell receptor beta chains originate from one sample sequenced in a study of Ad26.COV2.S vaccination and SARS-CoV-2 variants. Some clones are missing from TCRdb's copy, which holds only in-frame ones; the method was immunoSEQ multiplex PCR. The sample has roughly 380,000 clones; approximately 81% are singletons. Noted treatment: 15 to 20 received Ad26.COV2.S at low or high dose, single or two shots; roughly five received placebo; per-sample allocation not given. The investigators took samples on day 63 after the first vaccine or placebo injection. The sample in question was peripheral blood, obtained in a trial of Ad26.COV2.S vaccine versus placebo. These receptors originate from a person between 18 and 59 years old who received the Ad26.COV2.S COVID-19 vaccine or a placebo.

The genes are TRBV2 and TRBJ2-5; D may be TRBD1 or TRBD2 (5 bases each). The CDR3 contains 14 residues. V shed 10 bases and J shed 1 base, with 16 bases lying between them. CDR1 is SNHLY and CDR2 is FYNNEI in the germline V gene. CDR3 sequence (DNA): TGTGCCACCCAACCTTGGGGGATCCAAGAGACCCAGTACTTC. It encodes CATQPWGIQETQYF.

V and J are TRBV27 and TRBJ2-1, with D possibly called TRBD1 or TRBD2 (5 bases each). CDR1 and CDR2 (germline): MNHEY, SMNVEV (reference sequence). This CDR3 is 16 amino acids long. Trimming left V 5 bases short and J 1 base short, with 15 bases between. The CDR3 DNA reads as TGTGCCAGCAGTCCGGGACGGGGACCATCCTACAATGAGCAGTTCTTC. Translated: CASSPGRGPSYNEQFF.

The chain links TRBV5-1 to TRBJ2-5; D not certain. Looked up from germline, CDR1 is SGHRS and CDR2 is YFSETQ. Trimming cost V 1 base and J 2 bases, with 6 bases left between them. This CDR3 contains 13 residues. The CDR3 sequence is CASSLKWQETQYF. CDR3 DNA sequence: TGCGCCAGCAGCTTGAAGTGGCAAGAGACCCAGTACTTC.

The J gene is TRBJ2-7, the V gene TRBV19; 8 nucleotides line up with TRBD1. Germline V gene sequence: CDR1 LNHDA, CDR2 SQIVND (reference sequence). The ends lost 6 bases at V and 9 bases at J; junction bases unmatched: 7. The CDR3 covers 12 residues. The CDR3 sequence: CASSLGQGGQYF. The CDR3, as DNA: TGTGCCAGTAGCCTCGGACAGGGAGGGCAGTACTTC.

This clone was recorded a few times. This chain connects TRBV9 to TRBJ2-7; D perhaps matches TRBD2 (6 bases). The CDR3 is 16 amino acids. The germline V gene has CDR1 SGDLS and CDR2 YYNGEE. Between the trimmed V and J ends, which lost 2 bases and 0 bases, there was a span of 15 bases. CDR3: CASSVGGGATSYEQYF. CDR3 nucleotide sequence: TGTGCCAGCAGCGTGGGTGGAGGGGCGACCTCCTACGAGCAGTACTTC.

The chain has TRBV4-3 and TRBJ2-6, with 11 bases fitting TRBD1. CDR3 size: 19 residues. Germline values: CDR1 LGHNA, CDR2 YSLEER. V gave up 1 base and J gave up 3 bases; unmatched junction bases: 8. CDR3 DNA: TGCGCCAGCAGCCAAGTAGGGGGACAGGGGGTAGGTGGGGCCAACGTCCTGACTTTC. Translation: CASSQVGGQGVGGANVLTF.

The rearrangement links TRBV4-1 to TRBJ1-5; maybe TRBD1 (5 bases). V gave up 8 bases and J gave up 0 bases, with 20 bases separating them. The CDR3 is 17 residues long. Germline assignment: CDR1 MGHRA and CDR2 YSYEKL. The CDR3 nucleotides read TGCGCCAGCGCGGAGGGCGGGGGACTAAATAGCAATCAGCCCCAGCATTTT. Residues: CASAEGGGLNSNQPQHF.

The chain links TRBV28 to TRBJ1-2, with D tentatively TRBD1 (5 bases). This CDR3 contains 13 residues. The V and J ends lost 4 bases and 4 bases respectively, with 10 bases between them. The germline gives CDR1 MDHEN, CDR2 SYDVKM. The CDR3 coding sequence is TGTGCCAGCAGTTCGGACACCACCTATGGCTACACCTTC. This translates into CASSSDTTYGYTF.

On this clone itself: One junction end does not reproduce the germline sequence, and a read error may be involved. V and J are TRBV7-7 and TRBJ2-7; 10 bases align to TRBD2. The CDR3 has 15 amino acids. Germline CDR1 and CDR2: SSHAT and FNYEAQ (reference sequence). This CDR3 is CASSSGLAESYEQYF. The CDR3 DNA is TGTGCTAGCAGCTCAGGACTAGCGGAATCCTACGAGCAGTACTTC.

The CDR3 sequence is CASRPERTSGITDTQYF. In DNA, the CDR3 is TGTGCCAGCCGCCCCGAGAGGACTAGCGGAATCACAGATACGCAGTATTTT. V gene TRBV4-2 combines with J gene TRBJ2-3, with 10 positions matching TRBD2. This CDR3 has 17 residues. V dropped 8 bases and J dropped 2; count of bases not matched to a gene: 13. Germline CDR1 LGHNA, CDR2 YNFKEQ.

This chain uses TRBV30 with TRBJ1-2; D possibly corresponds to TRBD1 (5 bases). From germline, CDR1 is GTSNPN and CDR2 SVGIG (reference sequence). CDR3 length: 14 amino acids. V gave up 0 bases and J gave up 3 bases, with 11 bases separating them. The CDR3 spells CAWSVPGTDYGYTF. The CDR3 DNA reads TGTGCCTGGAGTGTCCCAGGGACTGACTATGGCTACACCTTC.

This chain joins TRBV20-1 and TRBJ2-1, with TRBD2 matching 7 bases. From germline, CDR1 is DFQATT and CDR2 SNEGSKA (reference sequence). CDR3 length equals 11 residues. V shed 7 bases, J shed 7 bases, and the junction held 4 bases outside the gene matches. This CDR3 is CSGVGGNEQFF. The CDR3 coding sequence is TGCAGTGGCGTCGGGGGGAATGAGCAGTTCTTC.

The gene calls are TRBV27 and TRBJ1-4; D call uncertain. Per germline, CDR1 MNHEY and CDR2 SMNVEV (reference sequence). V lost 6 bases to trimming and J lost 4 bases, with 3 bases between them. The CDR3 extends over 11 amino acids. The CDR3 loop is CASRGNEKLFF. DNA for the CDR3: TGTGCCAGCAGGGGTAATGAAAAACTGTTTTTT.

The V gene is TRBV2, the J gene TRBJ2-3, with no clear D. Germline CDR1 reads SNHLY; CDR2 reads FYNNEI. Trimming left V 4 bases short and J 2 bases short, with 7 bases between. CDR3 length equals 13 residues. The CDR3 spells CASSARFTDTQYF. The CDR3 DNA reads TGTGCCAGCAGTGCCCGGTTCACAGATACGCAGTATTTT.

This chain uses TRBV7-9 with TRBJ2-2, with D possibly matching TRBD2 (6 bases). The length of the CDR3 is 13 residues. CDR1 and CDR2 (germline): SEHNR, FQNEAQ (reference sequence). Trimming stripped 1 base from V and 11 bases from J, with 11 bases between. CDR3 amino acids: CASSLGRGGELFF. CDR3 nucleotide sequence: TGTGCCAGCAGCTTAGGGCGGGGCGGCGAGCTGTTTTTT.

The chain carries TRBV7-2 and TRBJ2-2; D is unclear. This CDR3 spans 11 amino acids. The V end was cut by 5 bases, the J end by 6 bases, with 4 bases between. The germline CDR1 and CDR2 sequences are SGHTA and FQGNSA. CDR3 loop: CASSPPGELFF. The CDR3, as DNA: TGTGCCAGCAGCCCTCCCGGGGAGCTGTTTTTT.

This chain connects TRBV19 to TRBJ1-1, with D possibly matching TRBD1 (6 bases). V was pared by 5 bases and J by 3 bases, with 10 bases between. Germline CDR1 reads LNHDA; CDR2 reads SQIVND (reference sequence). There are 13 residues in the CDR3. The CDR3 loop reads CASSSGADTEAFF. The CDR3, as DNA: TGTGCCAGTAGTTCGGGGGCGGACACTGAAGCTTTCTTT.

Only a few counts were recorded for this clone. The chain is built from TRBV18 and TRBJ2-7, with TRBD1 as a possible D gene (5 bases). Germline lookup yields CDR1 KGHSH and CDR2 LQKENI. CDR3 size: 14 residues. The V end lost 3 bases, the J end lost 1 base, and 10 bases lay between the germline ends. The CDR3 DNA is TGTGCCAGCTCACCCCTAGGGGCGTCCTACGAGCAGTACTTC. It specifies CASSPLGASYEQYF.

The rearrangement links TRBV11-2 to TRBJ2-2; D is perhaps TRBD1 or TRBD2 (5 bases each). The germline CDR1 and CDR2 sequences are SGHAT and FQNNGV. Trimming pared 5 bases from V and 0 bases from J, leaving 10 bases between. The CDR3 is 15 residues long. The CDR3 bases are TGTGCCAGCAGCCGGGGCAGGACGAACACCGGGGAGCTGTTTTTT. Its protein product is CASSRGRTNTGELFF.